A selection of T cell receptor beta chains follows, all from one sample in a study of tumor and adjacent non-tumor tissue in lung cancer. TCRdb called the multiplex PCR reads again in MiXCR, with one record for every CDR3 protein. The sample carries 60,000 to 90,000 distinct CDR3 sequences, about three quarters recorded once. Sequencing was performed on lung tumor tissue. The receptors were gathered from a woman aged 45-65 years with non-small cell lung cancer. Both conserved end residues are part of each CDR3. D genes are given only for firm matches. For some rows the clone size is stated as once, few or many, or as a class when expanded; others skip it.

clone_size j_call v_call cdr3_length d_call cdr3_nt cdr3_aa
- TRBJ1-4 TRBV14 14 - TGTCCCAGCAGCCTAGACCGCGCAGAGAGAAAACTGTTTTTT CPSSLDRAERKLFF
- TRBJ2-1 TRBV11-2 13 - TGTGCCAGCAACCTAGAGGCCTTCAACGAGCAGTTCTTC CASNLEAFNEQFF
many TRBJ1-6 TRBV20-1 15 TRBD1 TGCAGTGCTAGTACCGGGACAGGGGGCAATTCACCCCTCCACTTT CSASTGTGGNSPLHF
many TRBJ2-3 TRBV5-1 16 TRBD1 TGCGCCAGCACCCTCGAACCGGGACAGGGTGCAGATACGCAGTATTTT CASTLEPGQGADTQYF
few TRBJ2-1 TRBV11-2 12 - TGTACCAGCAGCCAGACTAGTAGTGAGCAGTTCTTC CTSSQTSSEQFF
- TRBJ1-1 TRBV7-9 15 - TGTGCCAGCAGCTTAGGGGGGGGGCGGGGCACTGAAGCTTTCTTT CASSLGGGRGTEAFF
- TRBJ2-1 TRBV10-2 16 TRBD2 TGCTCCAGCAGAGAGTCGGGGACTAGCGGGATGAATGAGCAGTTCTTC CSSRESGTSGMNEQFF
- TRBJ2-2 TRBV6-1 19 - TGTGCCAGCGGCGAGACGGGGTTTGGGAAGAACTTGAACACCGGGGAGCTGTTTTTT CASGETGFGKNLNTGELFF
- TRBJ2-5 TRBV20-1 13 - TGCAGTGCTGCCCGACCCGGTGGGGAGATCAAGTACTTC CSAARPGGEIKYF
- TRBJ1-5 TRBV4-1 15 - TGCGCCAACAGCCAAGTTCCGGAGTCCAATCAGCCCCAGCATTTT CANSQVPESNQPQHF
once TRBJ1-2 TRBV5-6 15 TRBD1 TGTGGCAGTAGCTTTGGCATGGGACAGGGCTATGGCTACACCTTC CGSSFGMGQGYGYTF
once TRBJ1-2 TRBV6-6 14 - TGTACCAGCGTAGACTCAGCGGCTAACTATGGCTACACCTTC CTSVDSAANYGYTF
- TRBJ2-7 TRBV28 14 - TGTGCCAGCAGTGAGGGTTGGGGCGGGTACGAGCACTACTTC CASSEGWGGYEHYF
- TRBJ2-3 TRBV7-9 16 - TGTGCCAGCAGTCTCCTCCGGTGGGGCCGAGGAGATACGCAGTATTTT CASSLLRWGRGDTQYF
- TRBJ2-6 TRBV6-1 17 - TGTGTCAGCAGTGAAGTGGGAGGGGGTGTTGGAGCCAACGTTCTGACATTC CVSSEVGGGVGANVLTF
- TRBJ1-2 TRBV20-1 14 TRBD1 TGCAGTGCTCCGACGGACAGGGCTATGGGTGGCCACACCTTC CSAPTDRAMGGHTF
- TRBJ1-4 TRBV12-3/TRBV12-4 19 - TGTGCCAACAGTTCCCCGACGACGTTTGGACCGGTCCTGACTGAAAAACTCTTTTTT CANSSPTTFGPVLTEKLFF
many TRBJ2-5 TRBV12-3/TRBV12-4 12 - TGTGCCAGCAGTTTAACGGGGGAGACCCAGTACTTC CASSLTGETQYF
- TRBJ2-2 TRBV11-2 14 - TGCGTCAGCAGCTCCAGGACTCCAACCGGGGAGCTGTTTTTT CVSSSRTPTGELFF
- TRBJ2-5 TRBV30 16 TRBD2 TGTGCCTGGAATGTACGGGCGGGAGGTAATCAAGAGACCCAGTACTTC CAWNVRAGGNQETQYF
- TRBJ2-3 TRBV29-1 14 TRBD2 TGCGGCGTTGTCCGAGCGGGGCGACAAGATATGCAGTATTTT CGVVRAGRQDMQYF
- TRBJ2-7 TRBV11-2 13 - TGTGCCAGCAGCCCACAGAGGTTGAACGAGCAGTACTTT CASSPQRLNEQYF
- TRBJ2-2 TRBV11-2 14 - TGTGCCAGCGGCTATACTATAGACAATGGGGAGCTGTTTTTT CASGYTIDNGELFF
- TRBJ1-6 TRBV12-3/TRBV12-4 14 - TGTGCCAGCAGTTTTGACCGGGGATCATCACTCCTCCTCTTT CASSFDRGSSLLLF
many TRBJ2-7 TRBV4-1 18 TRBD2 TGCGCCAGCAGCCAAGATCCCCCCACTAGCGGGGTCTCCTACGAGCAGTACTTC CASSQDPPTSGVSYEQYF
- TRBJ2-7 TRBV6-1 15 - TGTGCCAGCAATGAAGGAGTTAGCGGACTCTACGAGCAGTACTTC CASNEGVSGLYEQYF
- TRBJ2-5 TRBV20-1 13 - TGCGGTGCTAGTTCAGGGAGTGAGGAGACCCAGTACTTC CGASSGSEETQYF
- TRBJ1-2 TRBV6-5 11 - TGTACCATCCTCGGAAACTATGGCTACACCTTC CTILGNYGYTF
- TRBJ2-7 TRBV6-5 16 TRBD2 TGTGCCAGTTGTTACTCAGGGACTAGAGGGCTGGGGGAGCAGTACTTC CASCYSGTRGLGEQYF